The rows below give T cell receptor beta chains drawn from one sample of a study of low-dose radiotherapy and immunotherapy resistance in tumors. Each CDR3 protein gets one entry after TCRdb re-called the reads with MiXCR. This sample carries about 82,000 distinct CDR3 sequences, approximately 20% of them seen once, and the ten largest clones take 5% to 7%. The sample in question was PBMCs, obtained before treatment. The origin of the receptors is a male donor with prostate cancer. Both conserved end residues are part of each CDR3. D genes are given only for firm matches. Rows give clone size only sometimes, using once, few, many, or a class for an expanded clone.

D	size	V	J	DNA	CDR3
TRBD2	many	TRBV9	TRBJ2-3	TGTGCCAGCAGCTTTAGCGGGGGGAACACAGATACGCAGTATTTT	CASSFSGGNTDTQYF
TRBD2	NA	TRBV20-1	TRBJ2-3	TGCAGTGCTAGAGACGCTAGCGGGAGAACAGATACGCAGTATTTT	CSARDASGRTDTQYF
NA	many	TRBV11-2	TRBJ2-5	TGTGCCAGCAGCCCCATGGCAGACACGGAGACCCAGTACTTC	CASSPMADTETQYF
NA	medium-sized	TRBV2	TRBJ2-1	TGTGCCGACCGAGGAAGAAGCTCCTACAATGAGCAGTTCTTC	CADRGRSSYNEQFF
TRBD2	many	TRBV6-5	TRBJ2-7	TGTGCCAGCAGGGTAGCGGGCTCCTACGAGCAGTACTTC	CASRVAGSYEQYF
TRBD2	many	TRBV30	TRBJ2-1	TGTGCCTTGAGGTCAGGGACTAGCGTGGGCAATGAGCAGTTCTTC	CALRSGTSVGNEQFF
TRBD1	many	TRBV5-1	TRBJ1-1	TGCGCCAGCAGCTCGGGGGACAGTGAAGCTTTCTTT	CASSSGDSEAFF
TRBD1	NA	TRBV28	TRBJ2-6	TGTGCCAGCAGTTTGCTCGGACAGGGCTTAATCTCTGGGGCCAACGTCCTGACTTTC	CASSLLGQGLISGANVLTF
NA	once	TRBV7-2	TRBJ2-1	TGTGCCAGCAGCTTAGCAGGGTCAGGCGTACACAATGAGCAGTTCTTC	CASSLAGSGVHNEQFF
NA	few	TRBV6-2/TRBV6-3	TRBJ2-5	TGTGCCAGCAGTGGAGTTCGAGAGACCCAGTACTTC	CASSGVRETQYF
TRBD1	NA	TRBV16	TRBJ1-1	TGTGCCAGCAGCCTGAGGGGACAGGGAAACACTGAAGCTTTCTTT	CASSLRGQGNTEAFF
NA	many	TRBV9	TRBJ1-2	TGTGCCAGCAGCCCCCAAGGGACCATCTATGGCTACACCTTC	CASSPQGTIYGYTF
TRBD1	NA	TRBV7-9	TRBJ2-1	TGTGCCAGCAGCCAGGGACAGGGGTCGCAGTTCTTC	CASSQGQGSQFF
TRBD1	NA	TRBV5-1	TRBJ2-1	TGCGCCAGCAGCGTAGGGACAGATTACAATGAGCAGTTCTTC	CASSVGTDYNEQFF
TRBD2	many	TRBV4-2	TRBJ2-7	TGTGCCAGCAGCCAAGGCGGGGTAGCGGGGGGCTACGAGCAGTACTTC	CASSQGGVAGGYEQYF
NA	many	TRBV19	TRBJ1-3	TGTGCCAGTAGTTCCCCAGTTAGAAGACGGAACTCTGGAAACACCATATATTTT	CASSSPVRRRNSGNTIYF
NA	many	TRBV9	TRBJ2-2	TGTGCCAGCGTCGAAGGGCCCACCGGGGAGCTGTTTTTT	CASVEGPTGELFF
TRBD1	many	TRBV20-1	TRBJ2-4	TGCAGTGCTAGGGGACAGGGGGTCGGCAAAAACATTCAGTACTTC	CSARGQGVGKNIQYF
NA	many	TRBV9	TRBJ1-1	TGTGCCAGCAGCGTAGTACAGTCGGGGAACACTGAAGCTTTCTTT	CASSVVQSGNTEAFF
TRBD2	many	TRBV5-1	TRBJ2-1	TGCGCCAGCAGCCGCCCGGGACTAACCTACAATGAGCAGTTCTTC	CASSRPGLTYNEQFF
NA	many	TRBV20-1	TRBJ2-3	TGCAGTGCTAGCCCAAGGGAGGAGAGCACAGATACGCAGTATTTT	CSASPREESTDTQYF
TRBD1	many	TRBV12-3/TRBV12-4	TRBJ1-1	TGTGCCAGCAGCTACTACGTTGGACAGGGAAGCACTGAAGCTTTCTTT	CASSYYVGQGSTEAFF
NA	many	TRBV20-1	TRBJ1-1	TGCAGTGCTAGAGATATCCAAGAAGCTTTCTTT	CSARDIQEAFF
TRBD1	many	TRBV20-1	TRBJ2-7	TGCAGTGCTAGGTTTATTGGACAGGGCAGGGCCAACTACGAGCAGTACTTC	CSARFIGQGRANYEQYF
TRBD1	many	TRBV5-4	TRBJ2-1	TGTGCCAGCAGCAAGGACAGGGGGCGGAATGAGCAGTTCTTC	CASSKDRGRNEQFF
TRBD1	many	TRBV9	TRBJ2-1	TGTGCCAGCAGCGCTATACGGGACAGGGTCTTCTTC	CASSAIRDRVFF
NA	many	TRBV2	TRBJ1-6	TGTGCCAGCAGGAGATTAGGGTACGAGAATTCACCCCTCCACTTT	CASRRLGYENSPLHF
NA	many	TRBV30	TRBJ1-4	TGTGCCTGGACAATCTCGGGCAGGCCGAATGAAAAACTGTTTTTT	CAWTISGRPNEKLFF
NA	many	TRBV20-1	TRBJ2-1	TGCAGTGCTAGAGATGCCCTCCAGCGGGCCGACAATGAGCAGTTCTTC	CSARDALQRADNEQFF
NA	many	TRBV30	TRBJ2-2	TGTGCCTGGAAGGACCCCGGGGAGCTGTTTTTT	CAWKDPGELFF
TRBD1	many	TRBV28	TRBJ1-2	TGTGCCAGCAGGCCACAGGGGGTTTGGTATGGCTACACCTTC	CASRPQGVWYGYTF
NA	many	TRBV6-2/TRBV6-3	TRBJ1-2	TGTGCCAGCAGAGTGGGCCAGGGGAGAAACTATGGCTACACCTTC	CASRVGQGRNYGYTF
TRBD1	many	TRBV25-1	TRBJ1-4	TGTGCCAGCAGTTGGGACAGGGAAAGGGGTGAAAAACTGTTTTTT	CASSWDRERGEKLFF
TRBD1	few	TRBV18	TRBJ2-7	TGTGCCAGCTCGCAGGGACAGGGAAACTACGAGCAGTACTTC	CASSQGQGNYEQYF
TRBD1	many	TRBV11-2	TRBJ2-7	TGTGCCAGCAGCTTAGTAGGACAGGTCGTCAACGAGCAGTACTTC	CASSLVGQVVNEQYF
NA	many	TRBV7-2	TRBJ2-1	TGTGCCAGCAGCTTAGTATTTCACGGTGAGCAGTTCTTC	CASSLVFHGEQFF
NA	many	TRBV20-1	TRBJ1-5	TGCAGTGCTAGAGTTGGCAGGGATCAGCCCCAGCATTTT	CSARVGRDQPQHF
NA	many	TRBV24-1	TRBJ2-1	TGTGCCACCAGTGAACCAGGGTGGTGGTTCTTC	CATSEPGWWFF
NA	NA	TRBV4-1	TRBJ2-7	TGCGCCAGCAGCCAAGAGACGACAGCACAGTACGAGCAGTACTTC	CASSQETTAQYEQYF
TRBD1	few	TRBV11-3	TRBJ2-1	TGTGCCAGCAGCCCTGGACAGGGATATGAGCAGTTCTTC	CASSPGQGYEQFF
NA	many	TRBV3-1	TRBJ2-1	TGTGCCAGCAGCCAAGGAATTCCCGCCTACAATGAGCAGTTCTTC	CASSQGIPAYNEQFF
TRBD1	many	TRBV12-3/TRBV12-4	TRBJ1-6	TGTGCCAGCAGTCGGACAGGGACCAGTTCACCCCTCCACTTT	CASSRTGTSSPLHF
TRBD1	few	TRBV27	TRBJ2-4	TGTGCCAGCAGTGTAACCCGACAGGGCCAAAACATTCAGTACTTC	CASSVTRQGQNIQYF
NA	many	TRBV3-1	TRBJ2-1	TGTGCCAGCAGCCACCGGGGGCAGGGGAATGAGCAGTTCTTC	CASSHRGQGNEQFF
NA	many	TRBV4-1	TRBJ1-5	TGCGCCAGCAGCCAAGTGACAGTCAATCAGCCCCAGCATTTT	CASSQVTVNQPQHF
NA	many	TRBV20-1	TRBJ2-3	TGCAGTGCTAGAGATGTAAGGACGGCCCCCCCAGATACGCAGTATTTT	CSARDVRTAPPDTQYF
NA	many	TRBV12-3/TRBV12-4	TRBJ2-3	TGTGCCACCAGACTGCCATCCACAGATACGCAGTATTTT	CATRLPSTDTQYF
NA	many	TRBV20-1	TRBJ2-3	TGCAGTGCAAGGCCCCTCCCTAGCACAGATACGCAGTATTTT	CSARPLPSTDTQYF